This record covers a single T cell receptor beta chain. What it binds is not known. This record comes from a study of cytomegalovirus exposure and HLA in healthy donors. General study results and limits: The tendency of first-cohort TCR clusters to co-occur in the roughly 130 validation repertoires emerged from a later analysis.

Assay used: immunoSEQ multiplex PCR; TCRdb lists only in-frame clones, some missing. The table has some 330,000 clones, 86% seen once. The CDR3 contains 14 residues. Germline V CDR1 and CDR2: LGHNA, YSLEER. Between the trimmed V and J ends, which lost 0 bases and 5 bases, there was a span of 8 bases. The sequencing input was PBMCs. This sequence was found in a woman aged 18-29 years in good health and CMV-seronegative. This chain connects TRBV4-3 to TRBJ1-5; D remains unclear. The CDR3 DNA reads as TGCGCCAGCAGCCAAGAGAGGTACGATCAGCCCCAGCATTTT. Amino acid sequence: CASSQERYDQPQHF.